These 24 T cell receptor beta chains originate from one sample sequenced in a study of early T cells in non-severe SARS-CoV-2 infection. Each CDR3 protein gets one entry after TCRdb re-called the 5' RACE reads with MiXCR. In the table there are tens of thousands of distinct CDR3 sequences, about 12% of which are singletons. The specimen was whole blood. The source is an adult who was a healthcare worker with PCR-confirmed SARS-CoV-2 infection or an uninfected control (not recorded which).

The chain combines TRBV15 with TRBJ2-7; TRBD1 agrees at 8 bases. The V segment lost 4 bases and the J segment 1 base; nucleotides outside the gene matches: 3. Germline lookup yields CDR1 LNHNV and CDR2 YYDKDF (reference sequence). The CDR3 spans 14 residues. The CDR3 loop is CATSKYRGSYEQYF. The DNA for the CDR3 is TGTGCCACCAGCAAATACAGGGGGTCCTACGAGCAGTACTTC.

Many counts were recorded for this clonotype. The chain joins TRBV19 to TRBJ1-2; no clear D gene. The CDR3 loop spans 14 amino acids. From germline, CDR1 is LNHDA and CDR2 SQIVND (reference sequence). V lost 5 bases to trimming and J lost 1 base, with 11 bases between them. CDR3 DNA sequence: TGTGCCAGTAGTCCGAACGCTGATAACTATGGCTACACCTTC. This gives the protein CASSPNADNYGYTF. The variable domain in full, with the rest retrieved from reference TRBV19 and TRBJ1-2, is DGGITQSPKYLFRKEGQNVTLSCEQNLNHDAMYWYRQDPGQGLRLIYYSQIVNDFQKGDIAEGYSVSREKKESFPLTVTSAQKNPTAFYLCASSPNADNYGYTFGSGTRLTVV.

Concerning this clonotype itself: Since a much larger clone is just one base distant, this may be a read error. The rearrangement uses TRBV2 and TRBJ2-3; 7 positions agree with TRBD1. The germline V gene has CDR1 SNHLY and CDR2 FYNNEI. CDR3 length: 15 residues. CDR3 coding DNA: TGTCCCAGCTCTCAACAGGGGTCGAGCACAGATACGCAGTATTTT. Translated, it gives CPSSQQGSSTDTQYF.

A word on this clonotype: This could be a read error, since a much larger clone is one nucleotide away. The V and J genes are TRBV6-2 or TRBV6-3 and TRBJ2-7, with D tentatively TRBD1 or TRBD2 (5 bases each). Germline loops: CDR1 MNHEY, CDR2 SVGEGT. The V and J ends lost 0 bases and 6 bases respectively, with 9 bases between them. CDR3 length equals 13 residues. Written as DNA, the CDR3 is TGTGCCAGCAGTTACTCGAGGGGCCGCGAGCAGTACTTC. This translates into CASSYSRGREQYF.

The chain has TRBV5-1 and TRBJ1-1; D gene ambiguous. V was clipped by 4 bases and J by 8 bases, with 15 bases between them. The V gene's germline CDR1 is SGHRS and CDR2 YFSETQ. CDR3 length equals 13 residues. This CDR3 is CASSLKPLGEAFF. CDR3 DNA sequence: TGCGCCAGCAGCCTGAAACCGTTAGGGGAAGCTTTCTTT.

Points on this clonotype: Possible read error: a much larger clone is one base away. The chain combines TRBV2 with TRBJ1-2; unclear D gene. With 7 bases removed from V and 2 bases from J, the gap between germline ends came to 5 bases. In germline, CDR1 is SNHLY, CDR2 FYNNEI. The CDR3 covers 11 residues. The DNA of the CDR3 is TGTGCCAGCACTTACAACTATGGCTACACCTTC. As protein: CASTYNYGYTF.

This clonotype was counted at least ten times. This chain joins TRBV7-9 and TRBJ1-5, with D hard to call. CDR1 is SEHNR, CDR2 FQNEAQ, per germline (reference sequence). This CDR3 has 14 amino acids. V was trimmed by 1 base and J by 6 bases, leaving 10 bases between them. The CDR3 here is CASSLEGWGQPQHF. CDR3 sequence (DNA): TGTGCCAGCAGCTTAGAGGGCTGGGGTCAGCCCCAGCATTTT.

The chain joins TRBV14 to TRBJ2-1; 8 bases match TRBD2. The CDR3 consists of 16 residues. Germline values: CDR1 SGHDN, CDR2 FVKESK. V lost 1 base to trimming and J lost 7 bases; unmatched junction nucleotides: 9. The CDR3, as DNA: TGTGCCAGCAGCCAAGGACCGGGAGGGCCGAGGAATGAGCAGTTCTTC. Residues: CASSQGPGGPRNEQFF.

There are a few counts of this clonotype. This chain uses TRBV29-1 with TRBJ2-2; D remains unclear. The germline V gene has CDR1 SQVTM and CDR2 ANQGSEA. This CDR3 comprises 14 residues. V was pared by 0 bases and J by 7 bases, with 12 bases between. The CDR3 loop reads CSVEDSRAGGELFF. CDR3 sequence (DNA): TGCAGCGTTGAAGATAGCCGGGCAGGCGGGGAGCTGTTTTTT.

The V call is TRBV20-1, the J call TRBJ2-5; no clear D. Per the germline V gene, CDR1 is DFQATT and CDR2 is SNEGSKA (reference sequence). V lost 3 bases to trimming and J lost 3 bases, with 14 bases between them. The CDR3 is 14 residues long. The CDR3 reads CSARLVGVEETQYF. The CDR3 DNA sequence: TGCAGTGCTAGGTTGGTTGGGGTGGAAGAGACCCAGTACTTC.

The chain recombines TRBV4-3 with TRBJ2-5; tentative D call: TRBD1 (5 bases). This CDR3 is built from 14 residues. Germline V lookup: CDR1 LGHNA, CDR2 YSLEER. V was cut by 1 base and J by 5 bases, with 11 bases left in between. CDR3 residues: CASSQGWGGETQYF. In DNA, the CDR3 is TGCGCCAGCAGCCAAGGATGGGGCGGCGAGACCCAGTACTTC.

The chain has TRBV29-1 and TRBJ2-7, with a tentative D call TRBD1 (5 bases). CDR1 SQVTM and CDR2 ANQGSEA come from the germline V gene. Trimming stripped 6 bases from V and 4 bases from J, with 13 bases between. The CDR3 covers 12 residues. CDR3 DNA: TGCAGCGTCAGACTTCAGGGATACGAGCAGTACTTC. Translating it yields CSVRLQGYEQYF.

This clonotype was seen only a few times. The chain recombines TRBV5-1 with TRBJ2-1; 12 nucleotides match TRBD2. Germline V gene sequence: CDR1 SGHRS, CDR2 YFSETQ. Germline trimming cut 7 bases from V and 5 bases from J; bases unmatched to any gene: 10. CDR3 length: 16 amino acids. The CDR3: CASRPLGLAGHNEQFF. The DNA of the CDR3 is TGCGCCAGCCGCCCCCTTGGACTAGCGGGACACAATGAGCAGTTCTTC.

There are many counts of this clonotype. The chain is built from TRBV29-1 and TRBJ1-5; D is unresolved. Trimming shortened V by 5 bases and J by 4 bases, and 9 bases separated the two germline ends. The CDR3 contains 12 residues. The germline gives CDR1 SQVTM, CDR2 ANQGSEA. CDR3 bases: TGCAGCGTTAGCGGACGGAATCAGCCCCAGCATTTT. Its protein product is CSVSGRNQPQHF.

The sample holds a few counts of this clonotype. Here the CDR3 DNA reads TGCGCCAGCAGCCAAGGGTTTGCCAACCAGAGGGCCCAGTACTTC. Translated: CASSQGFANQRAQYF. The rearrangement joins TRBV4-1 to TRBJ2-5; the D gene is possibly TRBD2 (5 bases). Trimming pared 1 base from V and 9 bases from J, leaving 18 bases between. Germline CDR1 is MGHRA and CDR2 is YSYEKL. The CDR3 totals 15 residues.

This clonotype was detected ten times or more. The rearrangement uses TRBV20-1 and TRBJ2-5; maybe TRBD2 (6 bases). CDR1 DFQATT and CDR2 SNEGSKA come from the germline V gene (reference sequence). The ends were cut back, 0 bases at V and 5 bases at J, with 7 bases in the middle. This CDR3 contains 12 residues. The CDR3 is CSAREGRETQYF. CDR3 DNA: TGCAGTGCTAGAGAAGGGAGGGAGACCCAGTACTTC.

The J gene is TRBJ2-5, the V gene TRBV19, with TRBD1 matching over 7 bases. Germline CDR1 and CDR2: LNHDA and SQIVND (reference sequence). J was trimmed by 2 bases and V by 4 bases; bases with no gene match: 1. The CDR3 totals 13 residues. The chain's CDR3 is CASSTGQQETQYF. In nucleotides, the CDR3 is TGTGCCAGTAGTACGGGACAGCAAGAGACCCAGTACTTC.

This clonotype was counted only a few times. The chain uses TRBV29-1 and TRBJ2-7; 8 bases are a match to TRBD1. CDR1 is SQVTM, CDR2 ANQGSEA, per germline. Trimming removed 6 bases from V and 1 base from J; junction bases left unmatched: 2. The CDR3 is 12 residues long. The CDR3 loop reads CSVYRGSYEQYF. The CDR3 region has the DNA TGCAGCGTCTACAGGGGGTCCTACGAGCAGTACTTC.

This clonotype was seen only a few times. This sequence joins TRBV2 and TRBJ2-7; D gene uncertain. The V end was cut by 6 bases, the J end by 10 bases, with 19 bases between. CDR1 and CDR2 from the germline V gene are SNHLY and FYNNEI. The CDR3 is made up of 13 amino acids. The DNA of the CDR3 is TGTGCCAGCAGGGAACTCTCCACCCACCTCCAGTACTTC. Encoded protein: CASRELSTHLQYF.

This clonotype was observed a handful of times. This rearrangement joins TRBV19 to TRBJ2-2; D remains ambiguous. The length of the CDR3 is 14 residues. V was cut by 1 base and J by 4 bases, with 7 bases left in between. Germline CDR1 LNHDA, CDR2 SQIVND (reference sequence). The CDR3 reads CASSIVPSTGELFF. The CDR3 DNA follows: TGTGCCAGTAGTATAGTTCCCTCCACCGGGGAGCTGTTTTTT.

This clonotype was counted a few times. The chain carries TRBV20-1 and TRBJ1-4; D gene ambiguous. CDR1 DFQATT and CDR2 SNEGSKA come from the germline V gene (reference sequence). Trimming took 2 bases from V and 6 from J, leaving 10 bases between them. This CDR3 is built from 13 residues. The CDR3: CSARSGEDEKLFF. Written as DNA, the CDR3 is TGCAGTGCTAGATCCGGTGAAGATGAAAAACTGTTTTTT.

This clonotype was seen only a few times. The rearrangement uses TRBV6-1 and TRBJ1-1; D is uncertain. The CDR3 covers 14 residues. Trimming removed 4 bases at V and 0 bases at J, with 9 bases between. Germline-derived CDR1 and CDR2 are MNHNS and SASEGT. This CDR3 is CASSVSTLNTEAFF. The CDR3, as DNA: TGTGCCAGCAGTGTATCGACCCTGAACACTGAAGCTTTCTTT.

There are many counts of this clonotype. The chain is built from TRBV24-1 and TRBJ2-3, with a tentative D call TRBD2 (6 bases). Germline assignment: CDR1 KGHDR and CDR2 SFDVKD. The ends were cut back, 2 bases at V and 1 base at J, with 12 bases in the middle. The CDR3 covers 16 residues. CDR3 sequence (DNA): TGTGCCACCAGTGATTCGATAGGGACTGGCACAGATACGCAGTATTTT. Amino acids: CATSDSIGTGTDTQYF.

The chain carries TRBV9 and TRBJ1-3; D not certain. From germline, CDR1 is SGDLS and CDR2 YYNGEE. V was cut by 4 bases and J by 1 base, with 15 bases left in between. CDR3 length: 16 residues. CDR3 DNA sequence: TGTGCCAGCAGCCACGCCCGGAGTGGGTCTGGAAACACCATATATTTT. Translation gives CASSHARSGSGNTIYF.